This T cell receptor (beta chain) stems from a study of cytomegalovirus exposure and HLA in healthy donors. Study-level results: Across HLA loci, a later analysis found differing TCR association rates, with DRB1 most and HLA-C fewest.

The germline V gene has CDR1 SGDLS and CDR2 YYNGEE. This CDR3 is built from 15 residues. With 0 bases removed from V and 7 bases from J, the gap between germline ends came to 16 bases. 60 Vbeta and 13 Jbeta primers were used in PCR. The repertoire was sequenced with immunoSEQ multiplex PCR; TCRdb's copy has only in-frame clones and lacks some. The repertoire consists of approximately 140,000 clones, with around three quarters occurring once and the leading ten covering around 3%. For this clone: Its antigen is not known.

The chain has TRBV9 and TRBJ1-2; TRBD1 is a possible D gene (5 bases). The sequenced sample consisted of PBMCs. The clonotype comes from a man in his forties or fifties in good health and CMV-seropositive. The CDR3 here is CASSVDDSYLSGYTF. Written as DNA, the CDR3 is TGTGCCAGCAGCGTAGATGACAGCTATTTGAGTGGCTACACCTTC.